The clone carrying this TCR beta chain was picked up one time. Its matching antigen is unknown. TCRdb's copy holds only in-frame clones and misses some; the assay was immunoSEQ multiplex PCR. The sample has under 13,000 clones, around nine tenths seen once. This sample is drawn from a study of Tregs in tolerant kidney transplant recipients. Study as a whole: Sorted recipient Tregs were expanded on donor B cells with IL-2, restimulated day 11.

CDR1 and CDR2 from the germline V gene are SQVTM and ANQGSEA. This CDR3 spans 10 amino acids. V lost 8 bases, J lost 7 bases, and 11 bases lay in between. The clonotype was recovered from a human patient who received a combined kidney and bone marrow transplant. The V call is TRBV29-1, the J call TRBJ1-1; D might be TRBD1 (5 bases). Sequences were derived from Tregs from blood cultured with allogeneic cells, sampled before the transplant. This chain's CDR3 is CSLGQGEAFF. The CDR3 DNA is TGCAGCCTGGGGCAGGGTGAAGCTTTCTTT.